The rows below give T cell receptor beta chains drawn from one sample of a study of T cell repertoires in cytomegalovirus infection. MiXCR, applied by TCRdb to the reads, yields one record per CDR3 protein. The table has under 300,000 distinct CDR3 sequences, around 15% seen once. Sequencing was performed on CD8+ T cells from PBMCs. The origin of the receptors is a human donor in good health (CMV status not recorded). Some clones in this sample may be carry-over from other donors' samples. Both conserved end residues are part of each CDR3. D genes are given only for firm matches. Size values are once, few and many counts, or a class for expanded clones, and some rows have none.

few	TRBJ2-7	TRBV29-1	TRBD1	TGCAGCGTTGAGAAAACACAGGGGTCCTACGAGCAGTACTTC	CSVEKTQGSYEQYF
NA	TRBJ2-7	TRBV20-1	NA	TGCAGTGCTAGAGATATAGCCACATCCTACGAGCAGTACTTC	CSARDIATSYEQYF
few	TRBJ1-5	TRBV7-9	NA	TGTGCCAGCAGTTCAGAGGAGGTTAGCAATCAGCCCCAGCATTTT	CASSSEEVSNQPQHF
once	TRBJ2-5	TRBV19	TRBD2	TGTGCCAGTAGTACCAACGGACTAGCCTGGGAGACCCAGTACTTC	CASSTNGLAWETQYF
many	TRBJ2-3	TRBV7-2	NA	TGTGCCAGCAGCCCTCCGGGCGCAGATACGCAGTATTTT	CASSPPGADTQYF
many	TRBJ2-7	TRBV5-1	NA	TGCGCCAGCGGATTCGGGGCCGAGCAGTACTTC	CASGFGAEQYF
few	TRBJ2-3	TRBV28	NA	TGTGCCAGCACCCTAATAAAGTGGGAGGGCACAGATACGCAGTATTTT	CASTLIKWEGTDTQYF
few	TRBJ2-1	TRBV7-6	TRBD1	TGTGCCAGCAGCTTAGAGCCGGGACAGGTACCCAATGAGCAGTTCTTC	CASSLEPGQVPNEQFF
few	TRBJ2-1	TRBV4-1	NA	TGCGCCAGCAGCCCTGGGGGCGGGGAGAGCTCCTACAATGAGCAGTTCTTC	CASSPGGGESSYNEQFF
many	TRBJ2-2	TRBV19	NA	TGTGCCAGTGATAACGTGTGGGCTGGTGAAGTGGGTCAGGCGAACACCGGGGAGCTGTTTTTT	CASDNVWAGEVGQANTGELFF
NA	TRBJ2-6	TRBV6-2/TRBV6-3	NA	TGTGCCAGCAGTTGGGGCCTTAGATCTGGGGCCAACGTCCTGACTTTC	CASSWGLRSGANVLTF
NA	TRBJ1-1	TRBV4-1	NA	TGCGCCAGCAGCCAAGATCCCCCGGAGGGTATGAACACTGAAGCTTTCTTT	CASSQDPPEGMNTEAFF
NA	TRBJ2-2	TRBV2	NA	TGTGCCAGCAGTGAAATTCCGGGCCCGAACACCGGGGAGCTGTTTTTT	CASSEIPGPNTGELFF
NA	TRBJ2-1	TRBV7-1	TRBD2	TGTGCCAGCAGCCCGAGAATCGGGGGAGGGAGCTCCTACAATGAGCAGTTCTTC	CASSPRIGGGSSYNEQFF
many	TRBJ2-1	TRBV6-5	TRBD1	TGTGCCAGCAGTTACTCGCGGGACAGGGGTTACAATGAGCAGTTCTTC	CASSYSRDRGYNEQFF
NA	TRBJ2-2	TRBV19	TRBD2	TGTGCCAGTAGTAACCCTCTAGCGGGGGCCCTCGCCGGGGAGCTGTTTTTT	CASSNPLAGALAGELFF
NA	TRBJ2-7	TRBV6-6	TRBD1	TGTGCCAGCAGTGAGGGGCAGGGGGCCTCCTACGAGCAGTACTTC	CASSEGQGASYEQYF
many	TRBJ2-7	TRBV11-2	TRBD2	TGTGCCAGCAGCGACAAACCCTCACTAGCGGGGGCCCTCTACGAGCAGTACTTC	CASSDKPSLAGALYEQYF
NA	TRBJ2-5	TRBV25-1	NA	TGTGCCAGCAGTGAATGGTCTCCTAGTGGAGAGACCCAGTACTTC	CASSEWSPSGETQYF
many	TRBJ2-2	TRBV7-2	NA	TGTGCCAGCAGCCCCCCCGCGGCAGGAAACACCGGGGAGCTGTTTTTT	CASSPPAAGNTGELFF
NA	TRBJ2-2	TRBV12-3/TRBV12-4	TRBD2	TGTGCCAGCACCCGAGCGGGGGCCAACACCGGGGAGCTGTTTTTT	CASTRAGANTGELFF
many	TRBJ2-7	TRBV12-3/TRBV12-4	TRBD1	TGTGCCAGCAGTCCCAGGGGGACAGGGACCTACGAGCAGTACTTC	CASSPRGTGTYEQYF
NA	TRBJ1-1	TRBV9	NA	TGTGCCAGCAGCGTCAGGGGCGGGACTGAAGCTTTCTTT	CASSVRGGTEAFF
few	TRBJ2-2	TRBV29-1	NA	TGCAGCGTTGATCTTAGCGGAAACACCGGGGAGCTGTTTTTT	CSVDLSGNTGELFF
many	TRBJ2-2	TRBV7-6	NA	TGTGCCAGCAGCTTAGAAGTCACCCCCGGGGAGCTGTTTTTT	CASSLEVTPGELFF
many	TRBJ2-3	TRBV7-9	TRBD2	TGTGCCAGCAGCTTAAGGACTAGCAACGCAGATACGCAGTATTTT	CASSLRTSNADTQYF
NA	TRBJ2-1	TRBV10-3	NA	TGTGCCACCAGCGTTACCAGGGAGAATGAGCAGTTCTTC	CATSVTRENEQFF
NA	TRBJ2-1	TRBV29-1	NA	TGCAGCGCTGTGGCCGGAGGGGGTAGGGATTACAATGAGCAGTTCTTC	CSAVAGGGRDYNEQFF
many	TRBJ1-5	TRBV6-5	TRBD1	TGTGCCAGCAGTCCGGACAGGGGAGGAAATAGGCCCCAGCATTTT	CASSPDRGGNRPQHF
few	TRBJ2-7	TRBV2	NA	TGTGCCAGCAGTGTTTATCGGTCCCCCAAGTTGACCCAAGTCTTATACGAGCAGTACTTC	CASSVYRSPKLTQVLYEQYF
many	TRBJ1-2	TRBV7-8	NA	TGTGCCAGCAGCTTAGGCTCGGTTGGTGGCTACACCTTC	CASSLGSVGGYTF
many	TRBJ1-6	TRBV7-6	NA	TGTGCCAGCAGCCCTCTGATAGGGGGAAATTCACCCCTCCACTTT	CASSPLIGGNSPLHF
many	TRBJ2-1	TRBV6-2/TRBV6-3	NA	TGTGCCAGCAGTTACGCTACCGGGACCCAAGGGGATGAGCAGTTCTTC	CASSYATGTQGDEQFF
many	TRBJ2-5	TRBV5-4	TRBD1	TGTGCCAGCACCAGACAGGGATCGGCAGAGACCCAGTACTTC	CASTRQGSAETQYF
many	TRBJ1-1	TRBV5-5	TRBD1	TGTGCCAGCAGTCTCCGGAGACAGGGGGACACTGAAGCTTTCTTT	CASSLRRQGDTEAFF
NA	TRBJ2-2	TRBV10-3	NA	TGTGCCATCAGTGAAGGTGGTTGGGAGGCGAACACCGGGGAGCTGTTTTTT	CAISEGGWEANTGELFF
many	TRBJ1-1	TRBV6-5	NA	TGTGCCAGCAGTTACAGGCCGAACCGGCGGTTGAACACTGAAGCTTTCTTT	CASSYRPNRRLNTEAFF
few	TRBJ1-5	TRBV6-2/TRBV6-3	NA	TGTGCCAGCAGTTACGCAGGGTCGGGTCAGCCCCAGCATTTT	CASSYAGSGQPQHF
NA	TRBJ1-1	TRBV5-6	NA	TGTGCCAGCAGCTTGGGTCGGGTCCCGGTCAGCGCTGAAGCTTTCTTT	CASSLGRVPVSAEAFF
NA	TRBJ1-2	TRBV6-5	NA	TGTGCCACGTCAATAAGCCCCGGGTCTGGCTACACCTTC	CATSISPGSGYTF